This T cell receptor (beta chain) was captured by sequencing in a study of T cells after yellow fever vaccination (dated by TCRdb to 2018 to 2020). Regarding the study in general: The SMART-Seq v4 Ultra Low Input RNA kit was used to prepare libraries from fractions with low cell numbers. To track T-cell clones before and after primary and booster YFV17D yellow fever vaccination, bulk TCR alpha and beta repertoires were sequenced longitudinally. The cohort comprised two healthy male donors, one aged 18 to 30 and one aged 30 to 40 years. Bulk PBMC replicates and cell subsets were isolated from blood drawn at multiple timepoints before and after both primary and secondary immunization.

This clonotype has at least ten counts. Its antigen is not yet known. One base away there is no much larger clone; base qualities are not given. Via the germline V gene, CDR1 is SGHRS and CDR2 YFSETQ. The CDR3, cysteine through valine, is 14 amino acids long. Solely the CDR3 DNA is kept, with 42 bases framed from the first base. Trimming at the junction amounts to 0 bases on V and 6 bases on J, and the germline ends lie 13 bases apart. Beyond this particular receptor, the publication reports: The secondary T-cell response was found to be weaker but faster than the primary response, with a peak reached on day 5 rather than on day 15. Computational filtering was needed because FACS-sorted repertoires could contain abundant contaminating clonotypes from the bulk population. A small fraction of clonotypes showed up in both the CD4 and CD8 compartments, probably as a result of convergent recombination. The study included only two donors, which limits how far the findings can be generalized. After the booster, most of the clones that had expanded following primary vaccination were detected again (almost 98% of CD4 and around 90% of CD8), which suggests that memory was broadly maintained.

The treatment or condition label, as the study defines it: live attenuated yellow fever vaccine strain. A standard Ficoll-Paque protocol was used to isolate PBMCs from peripheral blood. Dynabeads CD4 and CD8 positive selection kits were used to isolate CD4 and CD8 T-cell fractions. TriZol was used to extract RNA from bulk PBMCs, CD4 and CD8 fractions, and dextramer-positive and dextramer-negative fractions. TCR cDNA was synthesized by 5'RACE template switching, through which a universal primer site and unique molecular identifiers were introduced. Priming of cDNA synthesis was performed from both the TCR alpha and TCR beta constant segments. Library amplification involved two PCR steps, and the second step added sample barcodes and sequencing adapters. Sequencing of the libraries was done on either Illumina HiSeq 2500 (2x100 bp) or NovaSeq (2x150 bp). In the original analysis: MIGEC handled demultiplexing of reads and collapsing into UMI consensus sequences, while MiXCR performed V(D)J alignment. Vaccine-responding clonotypes were identified with edgeR using replicate PBMC samples, with FDR below 0.01 and a log2 fold change above 5 up to day 15 being required. CD4 or CD8 identity was assigned to each bulk clonotype according to whether the clonotype was present at higher abundance in the sequenced CD4 repertoire or the sequenced CD8 repertoire. In TCRdb, the public reads were trimmed at Q25 with fastp and aligned with MiXCR, with productive beta chains retained. Records with the same CDR3 protein are collapsed into one entry carrying the most frequent genes and DNA. The V and J calls shown here were made by TCRdb, not taken from the authors' results. For this sample the table gives about 130,000 distinct CDR3 sequences, of which nearly 7.5% were detected only once. Around 2.6% of the sample belongs to the ten largest clones.

The receptor chain draws on TRBV5-1 and TRBJ2-7, with the D call perhaps TRBD1 or TRBD2, as 5 bases match in each case. The sample here was CD4+ T cells sorted from PBMCs, taken 10 to 11 days after the first yellow fever vaccination. The source of this sequence is a man younger than 30 who received the YFV17D yellow fever vaccine. The CDR3 protein sequence reads: CASSLGGANGEQYV. The sequenced DNA: TGCGCCAGCAGCTTGGGAGGGGCCAACGGCGAGCAGTACGTC.